The present TCR beta chain was sequenced within a study of blood T cell repertoires in COVID-19. This CDR3 spans 15 amino acids. Germline V gene data show CDR1 as SGHDT and CDR2 as YYEEEE. V lost 4 bases and J lost 6, with 17 bases in between. Authors' methods: The authors estimated nucleated cell counts from reference gene primer amplification. Sequenced by immunoSEQ multiplex PCR; TCRdb stores in-frame clones only, minus some. That table supplies the V and J calls and clone size; D and trimming were determined from the DNA. The data hold about 480,000 clones, with roughly 89% observed a single time.

This TCR was recovered from a man in his late teens or twenties with COVID-19, enrolled during active disease. The rearrangement uses TRBV5-6 and TRBJ1-5; possible D gene TRBD1, 5 bases. Sequencing input: peripheral blood. The chain's CDR3 is CASSLGGLRGQPQHF. DNA of the CDR3: TGTGCCAGCAGCCTCGGGGGGTTAAGGGGTCAGCCCCAGCATTTT.